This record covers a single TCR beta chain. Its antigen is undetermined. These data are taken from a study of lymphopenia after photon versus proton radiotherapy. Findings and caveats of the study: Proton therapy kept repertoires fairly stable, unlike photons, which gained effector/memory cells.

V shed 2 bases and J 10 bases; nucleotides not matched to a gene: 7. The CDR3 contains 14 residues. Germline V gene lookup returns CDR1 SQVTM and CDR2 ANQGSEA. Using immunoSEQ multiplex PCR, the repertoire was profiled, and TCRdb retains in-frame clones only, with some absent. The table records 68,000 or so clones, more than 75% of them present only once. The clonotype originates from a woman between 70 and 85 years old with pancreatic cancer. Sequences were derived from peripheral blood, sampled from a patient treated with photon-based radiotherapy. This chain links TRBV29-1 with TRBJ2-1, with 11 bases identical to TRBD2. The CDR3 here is CSVETLAGVSEQFF. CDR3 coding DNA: TGCAGCGTTGAAACACTAGCGGGAGTAAGCGAGCAGTTCTTC.